This T cell receptor (beta chain) was recorded in a study of blood T cell repertoires in COVID-19. The protocol was immunoSEQ multiplex PCR, while the TCRdb copy is restricted to in-frame clones and leaves out a portion. Of about 250,000 clones listed, just under 85% are singletons. CDR3 length equals 16 residues. Trimming cost V 4 bases and J 0 bases; bases outside gene matches: 10. CDR1 and CDR2 (germline): GTSNPN, SVGIG (reference sequence). The sequence was obtained from a woman aged 55-75 years with active or convalescent COVID-19. The V gene is TRBV30, the J gene TRBJ2-3, with TRBD2 identical over 7 bases. Sequencing was done on a sample of peripheral blood. Written as DNA, the CDR3 is TGTGCCTGGATGCCCGTCCCTAGCGGAAGCACAGATACGCAGTATTTT. This sequence encodes CAWMPVPSGSTDTQYF.